One and the same sample provided the 24 T cell receptor beta chains below, sequenced in a study of blood T cell repertoires in COVID-19. The assay was immunoSEQ multiplex PCR, and TCRdb's table has in-frame clones only and misses some. This sample carries 90,000 to 130,000 clones, 76% of them seen once, and the ten largest clones take 3% to 4%. Sequences were obtained from peripheral blood. These receptors all stem from a woman of 80 years or more with acute or convalescent COVID-19.

This clone was picked up one time. The rearrangement joins TRBV7-9 to TRBJ1-4; D gene unclear. Germline V lookup: CDR1 SEHNR, CDR2 FQNEAQ (reference sequence). This CDR3 has 15 residues. Trimming left V 1 base short and J 3 bases short, with 9 bases between. The CDR3 sequence: CASSLEGVANEKLFF. The CDR3 DNA reads TGTGCCAGCAGCTTAGAGGGAGTAGCTAATGAAAAACTGTTTTTT. Complete variable domain (other parts from reference TRBV7-9 and TRBJ1-4): DTGVSQNPRHKITKRGQNVTFRCDPISEHNRLYWYRQTLGQGPEFLTYFQNEAQLEKSRLLSDRFSAERPKGSFSTLEIQRTEQGDSAMYLCASSLEGVANEKLFFGSGTQLSVL.

The chain links TRBV18 to TRBJ2-1; TRBD2 agrees at 10 bases. Germline V CDR1 and CDR2: KGHSH, LQKENI. The CDR3 totals 15 residues. Losses at the gene ends were 6 bases for V and 8 bases for J; bases not matched to a gene: 10. CDR3 residues: CASSPNGAGGDEQFF. DNA for the CDR3: TGTGCCAGCTCCCCGAATGGAGCGGGGGGGGATGAGCAGTTCTTC. Filled out from reference TRBV18 and TRBJ2-1, the complete variable domain reads NAGVMQNPRHLVRRRGQEARLRCSPMKGHSHVYWYRQLPEEGLKFMVYLQKENIIDESGMPKERFSAEFPKEGPSILRIQQVVRGDSAAYFCASSPNGAGGDEQFFGPGTRLTVL.

This chain uses TRBV5-5 with TRBJ1-2; a possible D gene is TRBD1 (5 bases). Germline CDR1 SGHKS, CDR2 YYEKEE (reference sequence). With 4 bases removed from V and 3 bases from J, the gap between germline ends came to 10 bases. CDR3 length equals 13 residues. Here the CDR3 reads CASSRGSDYGYTF. CDR3 in DNA: TGTGCCAGCAGCAGGGGTTCGGACTATGGCTACACCTTC.

The CDR3 protein is CATSDFGPEGTQYF. CDR3 in DNA: TGTGCCACCAGTGACTTTGGACCGGAGGGGACGCAGTATTTT. This sequence joins TRBV24-1 and TRBJ2-3, with D possibly matching TRBD2 (6 bases). V shed 4 bases and J shed 9 bases, with 16 bases lying between them. The CDR3 is 14 amino acids. CDR1 is KGHDR and CDR2 is SFDVKD in the germline V gene.

This clone was observed a handful of times. The rearrangement joins TRBV5-1 to TRBJ2-1; weak D call: TRBD2 (6 bases). This CDR3 spans 13 amino acids. The germline V and J ends were trimmed by 4 bases and 4 bases, with 9 bases remaining between them. The germline V gene has CDR1 SGHRS and CDR2 YFSETQ. The CDR3 sequence: CASSLGGYNEQFF. In DNA, the CDR3 is TGCGCCAGCAGCCTGGGAGGTTACAATGAGCAGTTCTTC.

The CDR3 DNA sequence: TGTGCCAGCAGTTCCTCGACAGGGGGCGCGACTGAAGCTTTCTTT. Its translation: CASSSSTGGATEAFF. This chain joins TRBV27 and TRBJ1-1, with 10 bases aligning to TRBD1. Germline CDR1 and CDR2: MNHEY and SMNVEV (reference sequence). The CDR3 is 15 residues long. V dropped 4 bases and J dropped 5; count of bases not matched to a gene: 7.

The chain links TRBV6-6 to TRBJ2-3; 7 positions match TRBD1. This CDR3 spans 15 amino acids. The germline gives CDR1 MNHNY, CDR2 SVGAGI (reference sequence). J lost 2 bases, V lost 5 bases, and 7 bases had no gene match. This CDR3 is CASSQRQGHTDTQYF. The CDR3 coding sequence is TGTGCCAGCAGTCAAAGACAGGGACACACAGATACGCAGTATTTT.

The CDR3 is CATSERTDVSGNTIYF. The CDR3, as DNA: TGTGCCACCAGTGAACGGACAGACGTTTCTGGAAACACCATATATTTT. This chain connects TRBV24-1 to TRBJ1-3; possible D gene TRBD1, 6 bases. The CDR3 extends over 16 amino acids. Per the germline V gene, CDR1 is KGHDR and CDR2 is SFDVKD. V lost 4 bases to trimming and J lost 1 base, with 13 bases between them.

This clone has only a few counts. The J gene is TRBJ2-6, the V gene TRBV7-9; weak D call: TRBD1 (6 bases). Trimming removed 5 bases at V and 2 bases at J, with 10 bases between. CDR3 length equals 15 residues. The germline V gene encodes CDR1 SEHNR and CDR2 FQNEAQ (reference sequence). The CDR3 bases are TGTGCCAGCAGCCATCAGGGGCCTGGGGCCAACGTCCTGACTTTC. Translated, it gives CASSHQGPGANVLTF. Full variable domain (outside the CDR3, taken from reference TRBV7-9 and TRBJ2-6): DTGVSQNPRHKITKRGQNVTFRCDPISEHNRLYWYRQTLGQGPEFLTYFQNEAQLEKSRLLSDRFSAERPKGSFSTLEIQRTEQGDSAMYLCASSHQGPGANVLTFGAGSRLTVL.

This chain uses TRBV10-3 with TRBJ2-1; TRBD2 agrees at 16 bases. The germline V gene encodes CDR1 ENHRY and CDR2 SYGVKD. With 5 bases clipped from V and 10 bases from J, the junction kept 8 bases outside the gene matches. The CDR3 is 16 residues long. In nucleotides, the CDR3 is TGTGCCATCAGTAAGGGACTAGCGGGGGGGCCACAAGAGCAGTTCTTC. Its protein product is CAISKGLAGGPQEQFF.

The sample holds a few counts of this clone. The chain employs TRBV11-2 and TRBJ2-5; 8 positions agree with TRBD1. With V trimmed by 6 bases and J by 9 bases, 6 bases remained unmatched. Per the germline V gene, CDR1 is SGHAT and CDR2 is FQNNGV. This CDR3 has 12 residues. CDR3 protein: CASRGQARAQYF. CDR3 in DNA: TGTGCCAGCAGGGGACAGGCAAGGGCCCAGTACTTC.

V is TRBV19 and J is TRBJ2-7, with D maybe TRBD2 (6 bases). V lost 3 bases and J lost 2, with 14 bases in between. Per the germline V gene, CDR1 is LNHDA and CDR2 is SQIVND (reference sequence). The CDR3 is made up of 15 amino acids. For the CDR3, the DNA is TGTGCCAGTAGTATTGGGCCGGGGGTAACCTACGAGCAGTACTTC. Translating it yields CASSIGPGVTYEQYF. The full variable domain, in which reference TRBV19 and TRBJ2-7 provide the parts outside the CDR3, is DGGITQSPKYLFRKEGQNVTLSCEQNLNHDAMYWYRQDPGQGLRLIYYSQIVNDFQKGDIAEGYSVSREKKESFPLTVTSAQKNPTAFYLCASSIGPGVTYEQYFGPGTRLTVT.

This chain links TRBV18 with TRBJ1-1; D gene unclear. V was cut by 6 bases and J by 3 bases, with 14 bases left in between. The germline V gene encodes CDR1 KGHSH and CDR2 LQKENI. CDR3 length: 14 residues. In DNA, the CDR3 is TGTGCCAGCTCTCAAGCAACGGGAGACACTGAAGCTTTCTTT. Protein product: CASSQATGDTEAFF.

CDR3 in amino acids: CSVPGTGGFLSNEKLFF. The CDR3 DNA reads TGCAGCGTCCCCGGGACAGGGGGCTTCTTATCTAATGAAAAACTGTTTTTT. The rearrangement links TRBV29-1 to TRBJ1-4, with TRBD1 matching 12 bases. V shed 6 bases, J shed 3 bases, and the junction held 11 bases outside the gene matches. The CDR3 sequence is 17 residues long. Per germline, CDR1 SQVTM and CDR2 ANQGSEA.

This sequence joins TRBV18 and TRBJ1-3, with 8 bases aligning to TRBD1. V gave up 4 bases and J gave up 7 bases; unmatched junction bases: 12. CDR1 and CDR2 (germline): KGHSH, LQKENI. The CDR3 contains 16 residues. The CDR3 sequence: CASSLEKGQGANTIYF. The CDR3 coding sequence is TGTGCCAGCTCACTCGAAAAAGGACAGGGAGCGAACACCATATATTTT.

The rearrangement joins TRBV6-5 to TRBJ2-1; TRBD1 matches 8 bases. The V segment lost 6 bases and the J segment 7 bases; nucleotides outside the gene matches: 8. CDR3 length equals 14 residues. Germline CDR1 reads MNHEY; CDR2 reads SVGAGI. CDR3 nucleotides: TGTGCCAGCAGGGCAGGGGGCGCACTAAATGAGCAGTTCTTC. It yields the protein CASRAGGALNEQFF.

This chain connects TRBV28 to TRBJ1-6; D is undetermined. Trimming removed 1 base from V and 12 bases from J, with 22 bases in between. Germline lookup yields CDR1 MDHEN and CDR2 SYDVKM. The length of the CDR3 is 17 residues. The CDR3 reads CASSLFGFRGGYEPLHF. CDR3 coding DNA: TGTGCCAGCAGTTTATTTGGTTTTCGGGGTGGGTATGAACCCCTCCACTTT.

The chain joins TRBV29-1 to TRBJ2-2; D gene ambiguous. The CDR3 contains 13 residues. Germline V lookup: CDR1 SQVTM, CDR2 ANQGSEA. With 3 bases removed from V and 0 bases from J, the gap between germline ends came to 5 bases. This CDR3 reads CSVDSANTGELFF. DNA for the CDR3: TGCAGCGTTGACAGCGCGAACACCGGGGAGCTGTTTTTT.

V is TRBV6-5 and J is TRBJ1-4; TRBD1 might be the D (6 bases). Trimming pared 5 bases from V and 13 bases from J, leaving 23 bases between. Germline CDR1 MNHEY, CDR2 SVGAGI. This CDR3 is built from 15 residues. In nucleotides, the CDR3 is TGTGCCAGCAGTCATACCCCGCTCACAGGGTTAAGACTGTTTTTT. As protein: CASSHTPLTGLRLFF.

The rearrangement links TRBV28 to TRBJ2-5, with TRBD2 identical over 8 bases. CDR1 and CDR2 from the germline V gene are MDHEN and SYDVKM. The CDR3 loop spans 15 amino acids. J was trimmed by 5 bases and V by 5 bases; bases with no gene match: 10. The CDR3 coding sequence is TGTGCCAGCAGTCCCCCGGGAGGGGACGGCGAGACCCAGTACTTC. Amino acid sequence: CASSPPGGDGETQYF.

The rearrangement uses TRBV10-3 and TRBJ1-4; possibly TRBD1 for D (5 bases). Germline V gene sequence: CDR1 ENHRY, CDR2 SYGVKD. V was cut by 3 bases and J by 3 bases, with 14 bases left in between. The CDR3 runs 16 residues. The CDR3 bases are TGTGCCATCAGTGATCTCGGGGGGGGAGCTAATGAAAAACTGTTTTTT. The encoded protein is CAISDLGGGANEKLFF.

The rearrangement joins TRBV28 to TRBJ1-6; unclear D gene. V lost 7 bases and J 8 bases, leaving 9 bases between the germline ends. Germline CDR1 reads MDHEN; CDR2 reads SYDVKM. The CDR3 length is 12 residues. CDR3 nucleotide sequence: TGTGCCAGCACCAAAGCGGATTCACCCCTCCACTTT. Its protein is CASTKADSPLHF. The complete variable domain, with remaining parts taken from reference TRBV28 and TRBJ1-6, reads DVKVTQSSRYLVKRTGEKVFLECVQDMDHENMFWYRQDPGLGLRLIYFSYDVKMKEKGDIPEGYSVSREKKERFSLILESASTNQTSMYLCASTKADSPLHFGNGTRLTVT.

The rearrangement joins TRBV5-1 to TRBJ2-1, with 8 bases fitting TRBD1. From germline, CDR1 is SGHRS and CDR2 YFSETQ. The CDR3 sequence is 15 residues long. The V gene end was trimmed by 4 bases and the J gene end by 0 bases; junction bases not matched to a gene: 3. The CDR3 sequence is CASSRGQDSYNEQFF. The CDR3 nucleotides are TGCGCCAGCAGCCGGGGACAGGACTCCTACAATGAGCAGTTCTTC.

The gene calls are TRBV6-5 and TRBJ2-5; 7 bases are a match to TRBD1. The CDR3 has 16 residues. J was trimmed by 5 bases and V by 0 bases; bases with no gene match: 9. The germline V gene encodes CDR1 MNHEY and CDR2 SVGAGI. The CDR3 region is CASSYSSGGVSETQYF. CDR3 nucleotides: TGTGCCAGCAGTTACTCCTCAGGGGGTGTATCGGAGACCCAGTACTTC.